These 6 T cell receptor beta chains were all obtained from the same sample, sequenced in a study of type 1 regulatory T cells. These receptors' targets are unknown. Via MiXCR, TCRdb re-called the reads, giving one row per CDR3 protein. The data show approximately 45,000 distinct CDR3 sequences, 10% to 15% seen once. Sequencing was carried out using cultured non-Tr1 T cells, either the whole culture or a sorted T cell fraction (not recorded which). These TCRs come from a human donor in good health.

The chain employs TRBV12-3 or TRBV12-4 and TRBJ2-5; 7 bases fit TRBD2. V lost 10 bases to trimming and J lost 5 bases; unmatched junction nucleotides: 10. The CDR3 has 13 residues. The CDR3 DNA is TGTGCCACAATGAACCCCGGGGGGGAGACCCAGTACTTC. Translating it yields CATMNPGGETQYF.

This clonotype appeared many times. CDR3 DNA: TGCAGTGCTCCCTCGGGGACTAGCGGAGAGACCCAGTACTTC. Protein: CSAPSGTSGETQYF. The chain couples TRBV20-1 to TRBJ2-5, with 11 positions matching TRBD2. CDR1 DFQATT and CDR2 SNEGSKA come from the germline V gene (reference sequence). With V trimmed by 5 bases and J by 4 bases, 6 bases remained unmatched. This CDR3 region has 14 residues.

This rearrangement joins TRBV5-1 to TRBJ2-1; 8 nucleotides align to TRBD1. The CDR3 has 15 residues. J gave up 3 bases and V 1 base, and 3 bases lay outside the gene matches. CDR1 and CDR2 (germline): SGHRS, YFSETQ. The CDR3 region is CASSLTGGIYNEQFF. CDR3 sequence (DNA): TGCGCCAGCAGCTTGACAGGGGGAATCTACAATGAGCAGTTCTTC. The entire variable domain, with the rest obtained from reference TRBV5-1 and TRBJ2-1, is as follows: KAGVTQTPRYLIKTRGQQVTLSCSPISGHRSVSWYQQTPGQGLQFLFEYFSETQRNKGNFPGRFSGRQFSNSRSEMNVSTLELGDSALYLCASSLTGGIYNEQFFGPGTRLTVL.

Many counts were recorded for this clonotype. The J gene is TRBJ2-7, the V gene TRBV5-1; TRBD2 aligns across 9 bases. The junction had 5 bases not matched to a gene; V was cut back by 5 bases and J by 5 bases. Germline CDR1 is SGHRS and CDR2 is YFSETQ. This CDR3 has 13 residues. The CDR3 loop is CASRASGVDEQYF. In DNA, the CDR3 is TGCGCCAGCAGAGCTAGCGGGGTCGACGAGCAGTACTTC.

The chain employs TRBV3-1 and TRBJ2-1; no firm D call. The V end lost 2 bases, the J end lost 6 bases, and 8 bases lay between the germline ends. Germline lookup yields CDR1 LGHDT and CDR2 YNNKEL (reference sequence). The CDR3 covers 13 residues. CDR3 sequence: CASSQQSGNEQFF. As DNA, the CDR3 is TGTGCCAGCAGCCAACAATCAGGCAATGAGCAGTTCTTC.

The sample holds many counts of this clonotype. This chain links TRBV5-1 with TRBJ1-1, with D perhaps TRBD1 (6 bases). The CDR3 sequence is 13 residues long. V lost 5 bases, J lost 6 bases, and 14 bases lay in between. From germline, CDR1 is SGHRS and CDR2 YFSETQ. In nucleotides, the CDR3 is TGCGCCAGCAGTCGACAGGCCGGAGCTGAAGCTTTCTTT. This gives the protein CASSRQAGAEAFF. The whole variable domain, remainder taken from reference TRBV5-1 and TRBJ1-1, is KAGVTQTPRYLIKTRGQQVTLSCSPISGHRSVSWYQQTPGQGLQFLFEYFSETQRNKGNFPGRFSGRQFSNSRSEMNVSTLELGDSALYLCASSRQAGAEAFFGQGTRLTVV.